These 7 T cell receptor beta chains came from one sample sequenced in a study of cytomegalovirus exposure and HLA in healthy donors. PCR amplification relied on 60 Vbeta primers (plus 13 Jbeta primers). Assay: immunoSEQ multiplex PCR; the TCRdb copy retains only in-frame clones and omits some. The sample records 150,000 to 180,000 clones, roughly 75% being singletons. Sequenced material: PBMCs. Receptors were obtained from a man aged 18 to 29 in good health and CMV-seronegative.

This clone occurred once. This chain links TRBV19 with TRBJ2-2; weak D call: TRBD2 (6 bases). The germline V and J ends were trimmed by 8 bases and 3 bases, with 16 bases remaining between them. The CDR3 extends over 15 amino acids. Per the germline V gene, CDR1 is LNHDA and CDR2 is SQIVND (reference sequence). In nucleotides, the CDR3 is TGTGCCAGTTTGGATGGGGGGAAGTACACCGGGGAGCTGTTTTTT. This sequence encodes CASLDGGKYTGELFF.

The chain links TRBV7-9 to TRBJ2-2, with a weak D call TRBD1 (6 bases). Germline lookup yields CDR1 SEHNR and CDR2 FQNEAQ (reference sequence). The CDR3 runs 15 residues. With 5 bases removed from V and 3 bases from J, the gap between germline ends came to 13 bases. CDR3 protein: CASSPPDRHTGELFF. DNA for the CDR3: TGTGCCAGCAGCCCCCCGGACAGACACACCGGGGAGCTGTTTTTT.

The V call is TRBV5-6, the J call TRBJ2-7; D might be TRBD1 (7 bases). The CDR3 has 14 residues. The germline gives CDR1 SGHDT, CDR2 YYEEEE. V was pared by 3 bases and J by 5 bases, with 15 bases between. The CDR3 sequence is CASSSTGEVNEQYF. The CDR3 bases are TGTGCCAGCAGCTCTACAGGGGAGGTAAACGAGCAGTACTTC.

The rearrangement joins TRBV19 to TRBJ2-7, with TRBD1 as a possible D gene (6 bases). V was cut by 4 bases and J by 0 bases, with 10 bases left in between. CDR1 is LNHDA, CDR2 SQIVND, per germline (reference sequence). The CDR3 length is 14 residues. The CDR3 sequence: CASSTGTPSYEQYF. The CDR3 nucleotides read TGTGCCAGTAGTACTGGGACACCCTCCTACGAGCAGTACTTC.

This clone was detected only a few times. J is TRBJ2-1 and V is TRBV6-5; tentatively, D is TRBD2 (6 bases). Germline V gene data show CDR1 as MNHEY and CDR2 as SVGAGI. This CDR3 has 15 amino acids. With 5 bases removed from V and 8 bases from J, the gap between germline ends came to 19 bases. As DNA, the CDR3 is TGTGCCAGCAGTGCAAGGGAGGACGACCTGTATGAGCAGTTCTTC. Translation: CASSAREDDLYEQFF.

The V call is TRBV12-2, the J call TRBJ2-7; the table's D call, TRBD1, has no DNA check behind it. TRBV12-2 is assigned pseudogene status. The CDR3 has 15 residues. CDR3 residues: CASRLVGTGGDEQYF. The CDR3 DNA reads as TGTGCAAGTCGCTTAGTGGGGACAGGGGGCGACGAGCAGTACTTC.

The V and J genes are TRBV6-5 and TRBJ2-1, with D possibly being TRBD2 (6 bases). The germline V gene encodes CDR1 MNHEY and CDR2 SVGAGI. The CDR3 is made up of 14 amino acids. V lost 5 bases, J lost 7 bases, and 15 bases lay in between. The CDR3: CASSTPKGRNEQFF. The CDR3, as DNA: TGTGCCAGCAGTACCCCTAAGGGGAGGAATGAGCAGTTCTTC.